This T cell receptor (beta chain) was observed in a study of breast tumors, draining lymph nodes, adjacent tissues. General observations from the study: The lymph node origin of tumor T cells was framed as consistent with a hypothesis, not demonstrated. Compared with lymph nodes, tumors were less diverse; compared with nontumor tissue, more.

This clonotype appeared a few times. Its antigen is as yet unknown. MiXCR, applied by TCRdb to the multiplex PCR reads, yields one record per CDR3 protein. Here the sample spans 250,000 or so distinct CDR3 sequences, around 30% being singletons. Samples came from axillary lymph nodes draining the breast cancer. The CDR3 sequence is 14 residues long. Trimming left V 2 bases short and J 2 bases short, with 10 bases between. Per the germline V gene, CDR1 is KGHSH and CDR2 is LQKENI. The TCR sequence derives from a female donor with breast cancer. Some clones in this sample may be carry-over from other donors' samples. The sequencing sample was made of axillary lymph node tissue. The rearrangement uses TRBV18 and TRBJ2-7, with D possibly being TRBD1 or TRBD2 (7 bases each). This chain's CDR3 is CASSPSGTAYEQYF. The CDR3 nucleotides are TGTGCCAGCTCACCAAGCGGGACAGCCTACGAGCAGTACTTC.